One and the same sample provided the 29 T cell receptor beta chains below, sequenced in a study of blood T cell repertoires in COVID-19. Sequencing used immunoSEQ multiplex PCR; TCRdb keeps in-frame clones, though not all of them. The sample has 100,000 to 150,000 clones; approximately 68% are singletons. Sequencing used peripheral blood. The receptors here all came from a woman in her seventies with acute or convalescent COVID-19.

The chain recombines TRBV5-1 with TRBJ1-2; 10 positions agree with TRBD1. CDR3 length: 15 residues. CDR1 is SGHRS, CDR2 YFSETQ, per germline. Trimming cost V 3 bases and J 8 bases; bases outside gene matches: 10. The chain's CDR3 is CASSWRQGAGSGYTF. The CDR3 nucleotides are TGCGCCAGCAGCTGGAGACAGGGGGCTGGATCCGGCTACACCTTC.

This chain uses TRBV29-1 with TRBJ1-2; 8 bases match TRBD1. Looked up from germline, CDR1 is SQVTM and CDR2 is ANQGSEA. The CDR3 covers 15 residues. V dropped 1 base and J dropped 7; count of bases not matched to a gene: 11. CDR3 DNA: TGCAGCGTTGAAGTAAGCCGCAGGGGGCGAAGTGGCTACACCTTC. Its protein product is CSVEVSRRGRSGYTF. The full variable domain, with the rest looked up from reference TRBV29-1 and TRBJ1-2, is SAVISQKPSRDICQRGTSLTIQCQVDSQVTMMFWYRQQPGQSLTLIATANQGSEATYESGFVIDKFPISRPNLTFSTLTVSNMSPEDSSIYLCSVEVSRRGRSGYTFGSGTRLTVV.

This clone was detected a few times. This chain uses TRBV19 with TRBJ2-5; 7 bases align to TRBD1. This CDR3 is 12 amino acids long. V lost 4 bases and J lost 4; bases outside the gene matches: 0. CDR1 is LNHDA and CDR2 is SQIVND in the germline V gene (reference sequence). The CDR3 reads CASSRQGETQYF. DNA of the CDR3: TGTGCCAGTAGTAGACAGGGAGAGACCCAGTACTTC.

This chain uses TRBV19 with TRBJ2-2; a weak D match, TRBD2 (6 bases). Trimming removed 5 bases at V and 5 bases at J, with 12 bases between. Germline assignment: CDR1 LNHDA and CDR2 SQIVND (reference sequence). CDR3 length equals 14 residues. This CDR3 reads CASSQGLLTGELFF. Here the CDR3 DNA reads TGTGCCAGTAGTCAGGGACTCCTTACCGGGGAGCTGTTTTTT.

The genes are TRBV7-9 and TRBJ1-1, with D unresolved. Germline loops: CDR1 SEHNR, CDR2 FQNEAQ (reference sequence). Trimming took 1 base from V and 8 from J, leaving 11 bases between them. This CDR3 has 13 residues. CDR3 in DNA: TGTGCCAGCAGCTTAGGGGTCAACGGGGAAGCTTTCTTT. Translation: CASSLGVNGEAFF.

This clone was counted only a few times. V is TRBV3-1 (or the pseudogene TRBV3-2) and J is TRBJ1-1; 7 nucleotides line up with TRBD1. The CDR3 length is 14 residues. Germline values: CDR1 LGHDT, CDR2 YNNKEL (reference sequence). After removal of 8 bases from V and 7 bases from J, the junction contained 13 bases not matched to a gene. CDR3: CASRSTGSSYEAFF. CDR3 in DNA: TGTGCCAGCCGATCGACAGGGTCCTCATATGAAGCTTTCTTT.

This clone has a handful of counts. V gene TRBV2 combines with J gene TRBJ2-5, with D possibly being TRBD1 (5 bases). Germline loops: CDR1 SNHLY, CDR2 FYNNEI. V was shortened by 7 bases and J by 5 bases, with 14 bases between the two germline ends. There are 13 residues in the CDR3. The CDR3 region is CASKVSGYETQYF. CDR3 bases: TGTGCCAGCAAGGTCTCAGGGTACGAGACCCAGTACTTC.

The chain is built from TRBV29-1 and TRBJ1-1; 8 bases are shared with TRBD1. The ends lost 6 bases at V and 0 bases at J; junction bases unmatched: 9. The CDR3 is made up of 15 amino acids. CDR1 is SQVTM, CDR2 ANQGSEA, per germline. CDR3 sequence (DNA): TGCAGCGTGGCAACTAGACAGGGGATGAACACTGAAGCTTTCTTT. It yields the protein CSVATRQGMNTEAFF.

The chain has TRBV10-3 and TRBJ2-5; 8 bases line up with TRBD1. This CDR3 has 14 amino acids. After removal of 7 bases from V and 8 bases from J, the junction contained 12 bases not matched to a gene. Germline V gene data show CDR1 as ENHRY and CDR2 as SYGVKD. The CDR3 DNA follows: TGTGCCATCAAATCGGACAGGGAAGGAGAAACCCAGTACTTC. Protein sequence: CAIKSDREGETQYF.

The J gene is TRBJ1-1, the V gene TRBV7-9; no clear D. Trimming took off 1 base at V and 1 base at J, with 10 bases between the two ends. Germline V lookup: CDR1 SEHNR, CDR2 FQNEAQ (reference sequence). CDR3 size: 15 residues. DNA of the CDR3: TGTGCCAGCAGCTTAGTACGGACTACGAACACTGAAGCTTTCTTT. This encodes CASSLVRTTNTEAFF. Full variable domain (remainder filled in from reference TRBV7-9 and TRBJ1-1): DTGVSQNPRHKITKRGQNVTFRCDPISEHNRLYWYRQTLGQGPEFLTYFQNEAQLEKSRLLSDRFSAERPKGSFSTLEIQRTEQGDSAMYLCASSLVRTTNTEAFFGQGTRLTVV.

The genes are TRBV15 and TRBJ2-3; TRBD2 agrees at 13 bases. The CDR3 covers 16 residues. J was trimmed by 6 bases and V by 5 bases; bases with no gene match: 8. CDR1 is LNHNV, CDR2 YYDKDF, per germline (reference sequence). CDR3 nucleotides: TGTGCCACCAGCGGGAGACTAGCGGGAGGCCGGGATACGCAGTATTTT. Translation: CATSGRLAGGRDTQYF.

The rearrangement links TRBV6-1 to TRBJ1-3; D is ambiguous. Trimming removed 3 bases at V and 5 bases at J, with 8 bases between. The CDR3 length is 13 residues. Germline lookup yields CDR1 MNHNS and CDR2 SASEGT. The CDR3 DNA sequence: TGTGCCAGCAGTGAGTCCGTAAGAAACACCATATATTTT. Protein: CASSESVRNTIYF.

The rearrangement links TRBV27 to TRBJ2-3, with 8 bases aligning to TRBD1. CDR3 size: 15 residues. Unmatched junction bases numbered 8, after V lost 7 bases and J lost 2 bases. The germline CDR1 and CDR2 sequences are MNHEY and SMNVEV (reference sequence). CDR3 sequence: CASIRRGLSTDTQYF. The CDR3 DNA is TGTGCCAGCATACGCAGGGGGCTCTCCACAGATACGCAGTATTTT.

This chain uses TRBV6-2 or TRBV6-3 with TRBJ2-5, with 13 bases identical to TRBD2. V was clipped by 6 bases and J by 3 bases; unmatched bases: 10. The V gene's germline CDR1 is MNHEY and CDR2 SVGEGT. The CDR3 spans 17 residues. CDR3 amino acids: CASSRTSGSPLKETQYF. The CDR3 nucleotides are TGTGCCAGCAGCCGGACTAGCGGGAGCCCTCTTAAAGAGACCCAGTACTTC.

This clone has just one count. The chain couples TRBV7-8 to TRBJ1-2; the D gene is possibly TRBD1 (5 bases). Between the trimmed V and J ends, which lost 1 base and 4 bases, there was a span of 13 bases. The CDR3 is made up of 15 amino acids. Germline V gene data show CDR1 as SGHVS and CDR2 as FQNEAQ. The CDR3 coding sequence is TGTGCCAGCAGCTTAGGGGCGGGGGGTGGCTATGGCTACACCTTC. Protein product: CASSLGAGGGYGYTF.

The chain links TRBV4-1 to TRBJ1-2; unclear D gene. This CDR3 contains 14 residues. Germline lookup yields CDR1 MGHRA and CDR2 YSYEKL. V was shortened by 3 bases and J by 2 bases, with 10 bases between the two germline ends. The CDR3 loop is CASSHPTPNYGYTF. CDR3 DNA sequence: TGCGCCAGCAGCCACCCGACTCCAAACTATGGCTACACCTTC.

The chain recombines TRBV5-6 with TRBJ2-7, with D tentatively TRBD1 (6 bases). Trimming stripped 1 base from V and 6 bases from J, with 20 bases between. This CDR3 has 16 amino acids. Per germline, CDR1 SGHDT and CDR2 YYEEEE. In DNA form, the CDR3 reads TGTGCCAGCAGCTTGACGGTACAGGGAGACAGACTCGAGCAGTACTTC. Its protein is CASSLTVQGDRLEQYF.

This clone has just a few counts. The rearrangement uses TRBV28 and TRBJ1-2, with no clear D. V was pared by 5 bases and J by 2 bases, with 6 bases between. Germline assignment: CDR1 MDHEN and CDR2 SYDVKM. The CDR3 extends over 12 amino acids. Written as DNA, the CDR3 is TGTGCCAGCAGTGTGTTAAACTATGGCTACACCTTC. It yields the protein CASSVLNYGYTF.

The chain links TRBV6-1 to TRBJ2-3, with 11 bases matching TRBD2. V trimming: 2 bases; J trimming: 1 base; junction bases outside the gene matches: 2. The CDR3 extends over 16 amino acids. Germline V CDR1 and CDR2: MNHNS, SASEGT. CDR3 coding DNA: TGTGCCAGCAGTGAACCACTAGCGGGAGGCACAGATACGCAGTATTTT. Translated, it gives CASSEPLAGGTDTQYF.

This clone was detected only once. The rearrangement joins TRBV7-9 to TRBJ1-2; TRBD1 is a possible D gene (5 bases). CDR3 size: 12 residues. Germline loops: CDR1 SEHNR, CDR2 FQNEAQ (reference sequence). Trimming cost V 4 bases and J 4 bases, with 7 bases left between them. Here the CDR3 DNA reads TGTGCCAGCAGCTCTGACAGCTATGGCTACACCTTC. The encoded protein is CASSSDSYGYTF.

The V call is TRBV6-5, the J call TRBJ1-2; D unresolved. V gave up 0 bases and J gave up 6 bases, with 8 bases separating them. Germline V lookup: CDR1 MNHEY, CDR2 SVGAGI. This CDR3 spans 13 amino acids. The CDR3 sequence is CASSYSRRDGYTF. The CDR3 coding sequence is TGTGCCAGCAGTTACTCGAGGAGGGATGGCTACACCTTC.

With respect to this clone: At the DNA level, this CDR3 is encoded by other sequences in the same sample as well. The CDR3 DNA reads as TGCGCCAGCAGCTTGGCGGGGGGGACCTACAATGAGCAGTTCTTC. Translation: CASSLAGGTYNEQFF. The chain couples TRBV5-1 to TRBJ2-1; 8 nucleotides line up with TRBD2. Trimming cost V 0 bases and J 2 bases; bases outside gene matches: 1. This CDR3 has 15 residues. Germline V gene lookup returns CDR1 SGHRS and CDR2 YFSETQ.

The gene calls are TRBV6-5 and TRBJ2-7; TRBD1 is a possible D gene (6 bases). This CDR3 has 12 residues. V was clipped by 4 bases and J by 3 bases, with 7 bases between them. Per germline, CDR1 MNHEY and CDR2 SVGAGI. For the CDR3, the DNA is TGTGCCAGCAGTTCAGGGGACTACGAGCAGTACTTC. Protein: CASSSGDYEQYF.

V usage is TRBV11-1 and J usage is TRBJ2-1, with TRBD2 identical over 14 bases. This CDR3 has 15 residues. The junction had 5 bases not matched to a gene; V was cut back by 5 bases and J by 8 bases. Germline assignment: CDR1 SGHAT and CDR2 FQDESV (reference sequence). The CDR3 sequence is CASSQGTSGSYEQFF. CDR3 coding DNA: TGTGCCAGCAGCCAGGGGACTAGCGGGAGCTATGAGCAGTTCTTC.

This clone has a single count. The chain recombines TRBV15 with TRBJ2-5; 8 positions agree with TRBD1. The V gene end was trimmed by 1 base and the J gene end by 5 bases; junction bases not matched to a gene: 6. The germline gives CDR1 LNHNV, CDR2 YYDKDF (reference sequence). The CDR3 has 15 residues. CDR3: CATSRAPGGPETQYF. The CDR3 coding sequence is TGTGCCACCAGCAGAGCGCCAGGGGGCCCGGAGACCCAGTACTTC.

This clone appeared once. V usage is TRBV7-9 and J usage is TRBJ2-4; TRBD2 aligns across 13 bases. The CDR3 runs to 15 residues. V shed 1 base and J 9 bases; nucleotides not matched to a gene: 3. Per germline, CDR1 SEHNR and CDR2 FQNEAQ (reference sequence). The chain's CDR3 is CASSLEGLAGSIQYF. Written as DNA, the CDR3 is TGTGCCAGCAGCTTAGAGGGACTAGCGGGAAGCATTCAGTACTTC.

This clone has only one observation. The chain uses TRBV21-1 and TRBJ1-1; TRBD1, the table's D call, lacks a check against the DNA. TRBV21-1 is flagged as a pseudogene. This CDR3 spans 17 amino acids. DNA of the CDR3: TGTGCCAGCAGCAAAGTTGGAGAGGACAGGGGAAACACTGAAGCTTTCTTT. It specifies CASSKVGEDRGNTEAFF.

The V call is TRBV28, the J call TRBJ2-5; the D gene is possibly TRBD2 (6 bases). V gave up 6 bases and J gave up 7 bases, with 21 bases separating them. The CDR3 is 15 residues long. CDR1 and CDR2 (germline): MDHEN, SYDVKM. The chain's CDR3 is CASSSHAPAGRTQYF. CDR3 nucleotides: TGTGCCAGCAGCTCCCACGCCCCGGCGGGAAGGACCCAGTACTTC.

The chain is built from TRBV5-1 and TRBJ2-2; D is possibly TRBD1 (5 bases). The CDR3 consists of 15 residues. Trimming took 5 bases from V and 0 from J, leaving 11 bases between them. Germline V gene data show CDR1 as SGHRS and CDR2 as YFSETQ. The chain's CDR3 is CASRFDSANTGELFF. The CDR3 coding sequence is TGCGCCAGCAGGTTCGACAGTGCGAACACCGGGGAGCTGTTTTTT.